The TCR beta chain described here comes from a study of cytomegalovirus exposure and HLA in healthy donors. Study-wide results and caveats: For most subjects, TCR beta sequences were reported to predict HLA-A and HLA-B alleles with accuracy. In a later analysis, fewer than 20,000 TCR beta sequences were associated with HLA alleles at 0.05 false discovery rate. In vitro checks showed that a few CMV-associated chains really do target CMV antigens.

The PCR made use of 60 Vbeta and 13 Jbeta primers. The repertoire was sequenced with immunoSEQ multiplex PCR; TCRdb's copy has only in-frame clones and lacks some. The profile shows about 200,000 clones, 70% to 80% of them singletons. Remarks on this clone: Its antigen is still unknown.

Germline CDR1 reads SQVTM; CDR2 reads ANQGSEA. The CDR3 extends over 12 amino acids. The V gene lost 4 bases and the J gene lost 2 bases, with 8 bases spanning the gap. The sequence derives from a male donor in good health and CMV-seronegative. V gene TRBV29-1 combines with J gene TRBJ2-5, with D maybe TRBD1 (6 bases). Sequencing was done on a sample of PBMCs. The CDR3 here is CSVAQGQETQYF. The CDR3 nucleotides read TGCAGCGTTGCCCAGGGGCAAGAGACCCAGTACTTC.